A selection of T cell receptor beta chains follows, all from one sample in a study of radiotherapy plus CTLA-4 blockade in lung cancer. This table comes from immunoSEQ multiplex PCR, and its TCRdb copy is limited to in-frame clones, with some not included. The sample carries approximately 76,000 clones, about 78% recorded once. The sample was peripheral blood, taken from a patient treated with radiotherapy plus ipilimumab. The receptors originated from a human donor with non-small cell lung cancer who had a partial response to radiotherapy plus ipilimumab. Some clones in this sample may be carry-over from other donors' samples. CDR3s include the opening cysteine and the closing phenylalanine or tryptophan. A D gene is named only where the DNA matches it firmly. Where a row states a size, it is once, few, many or the class of an expanded clone; other rows omit it.

d_call	v_call	clone_size	j_call	cdr3_aa	cdr3_nt
.	TRBV2	.	TRBJ2-7	CASSEVAGSGEQYF	TGTGCCAGCAGTGAGGTGGCGGGGTCCGGCGAGCAGTACTTC
.	TRBV6-1	few	TRBJ1-4	CASTQAGVGEKLFF	TGTGCCAGCACTCAGGCCGGGGTTGGGGAAAAACTGTTTTTT
.	TRBV29-1	.	TRBJ2-1	CSVALAIEQFF	TGCAGCGTGGCACTAGCTATTGAGCAGTTCTTC
.	TRBV28	few	TRBJ2-1	CASSEPTGYNEQFF	TGTGCCAGCAGTGAACCTACAGGGTACAATGAGCAGTTCTTC
.	TRBV19	.	TRBJ1-1	CASSMTDILNTEAFF	TGTGCCAGTAGTATGACGGACATTTTGAACACTGAAGCTTTCTTT
.	TRBV5-5	.	TRBJ2-7	CASSLSIAAYEQYF	TGTGCCAGCAGCCTAAGCATAGCAGCCTACGAGCAGTACTTC
.	TRBV10-3	.	TRBJ2-3	CAISERLGESDTQYF	TGTGCCATCAGTGAAAGGCTAGGCGAGTCAGATACGCAGTATTTT
.	TRBV5-6	.	TRBJ1-2	CASSSDRNNGYTF	TGTGCCAGCAGCTCCGACAGGAACAATGGCTACACCTTC
TRBD1	TRBV28	.	TRBJ2-1	CASNFGYRGGNEQFF	TGTGCCAGCAATTTTGGGTACAGGGGTGGCAATGAGCAGTTCTTC
TRBD2	TRBV6-5	few	TRBJ2-1	CASSYRGDYNEQFF	TGTGCCAGCAGTTACCGGGGGGATTACAATGAGCAGTTCTTC
.	TRBV7-2	.	TRBJ2-5	CASSPATTSYSETQYF	TGTGCCAGCAGCCCCGCTACAACTAGTTACTCGGAGACCCAGTACTTC
TRBD1	TRBV9	.	TRBJ2-5	CASSVVGGAETQYF	TGTGCCAGCAGCGTAGTAGGGGGCGCGGAGACCCAGTACTTC
TRBD1	TRBV5-4	.	TRBJ1-3	CASSRTGPPSGNTIYF	TGTGCCAGCAGCAGGACAGGGCCTCCCTCTGGAAACACCATATATTTT
.	TRBV18	.	TRBJ1-2	CASSPAGGPGYTF	TGTGCCAGCTCACCGGCAGGAGGTCCTGGCTACACCTTC
.	TRBV6-5	.	TRBJ2-2	CASTVPGTGELFF	TGTGCCAGCACGGTCCCGGGCACCGGGGAGCTGTTTTTT
.	TRBV5-7	once	TRBJ2-1	CASLAATGSGEQFF	TGTGCCAGCCTCGCCGCTACGGGTTCCGGTGAGCAGTTCTTC
TRBD1	TRBV6-5	.	TRBJ1-1	CASRKQGVVTEAFF	TGTGCCAGCAGAAAACAGGGGGTGGTCACTGAAGCTTTCTTT
.	TRBV7-2	.	TRBJ2-2	CASSFVGGGELFF	TGTGCCAGCAGCTTCGTAGGAGGCGGGGAGCTGTTTTTT
TRBD1	TRBV5-1	.	TRBJ1-2	CASSPGQPSNYGYTF	TGCGCCAGCAGCCCGGGACAGCCATCAAACTATGGCTACACCTTC
.	TRBV28	.	TRBJ1-2	CASSLIPSEATGLGYTF	TGTGCCAGCAGTTTAATTCCAAGCGAGGCTACCGGCCTTGGCTACACCTTC
TRBD2	TRBV19	.	TRBJ2-1	CASSNLAGGEQFF	TGTGCCAGTAGTAACTTAGCGGGGGGCGAGCAGTTCTTC
TRBD1	TRBV28	.	TRBJ1-2	CASGGTGVGYGYTF	TGTGCCAGCGGGGGGACAGGGGTAGGCTATGGCTACACCTTC
TRBD1	TRBV29-1	.	TRBJ2-7	CSVRAGQGRDEQYF	TGCAGCGTTCGAGCGGGACAGGGGCGAGACGAGCAGTACTTC
.	TRBV6-1	.	TRBJ2-7	CASRETYEQYF	TGTGCCAGCAGGGAGACCTACGAGCAGTACTTC
TRBD1	TRBV28	.	TRBJ1-5	CASSQPGQAYQPQHF	TGTGCCAGCAGTCAACCGGGACAGGCTTATCAGCCCCAGCATTTT
TRBD2	TRBV27	.	TRBJ2-3	CASTLIGTSGGATDTQYF	TGTGCCAGCACGCTCATAGGGACTAGCGGGGGGGCCACAGATACGCAGTATTTT
.	TRBV5-8	.	TRBJ1-5	CASSQGVFGNQPQHF	TGTGCCAGCAGCCAAGGGGTGTTTGGCAATCAGCCCCAGCATTTT
TRBD1	TRBV27	.	TRBJ1-1	CASSQTGAQGMNTEAFF	TGTGCCAGCAGTCAGACAGGGGCGCAGGGGATGAACACTGAAGCTTTCTTT
TRBD1	TRBV6-1	.	TRBJ1-2	CASSTGTGNYGYTF	TGTGCCAGCAGCACCGGGACAGGGAACTATGGCTACACCTTC
TRBD2	TRBV30	.	TRBJ2-3	CACDPLGGSPTDTQYF	TGTGCCTGCGACCCATTAGGCGGGAGCCCCACAGATACGCAGTATTTT
TRBD2	TRBV19	.	TRBJ2-2	CASSIVAGAAGELFF	TGTGCCAGTAGTATAGTAGCGGGAGCAGCCGGGGAGCTGTTTTTT
TRBD2	TRBV9	few	TRBJ2-2	CASSARAGGGNGELFF	TGTGCCAGCAGCGCCAGAGCGGGGGGAGGAAACGGGGAGCTGTTTTTT
.	TRBV7-9	.	TRBJ2-3	CASSLAGQGGDTQYF	TGTGCCAGCAGCTTAGCTGGACAGGGAGGGGATACGCAGTATTTT
.	TRBV6-1	.	TRBJ2-1	CASRSQNSYNEQFF	TGTGCCAGCCGAAGTCAGAACTCCTACAATGAGCAGTTCTTC
TRBD1	TRBV7-3	.	TRBJ2-3	CASSLTPGGIGDTQYF	TGTGCCAGCAGCTTAACCCCAGGGGGCATTGGGGATACGCAGTATTTT
TRBD2	TRBV18	.	TRBJ2-3	CASSPPTSGRADTQYF	TGTGCCAGCTCACCACCGACTAGCGGGAGGGCCGATACGCAGTATTTT
.	TRBV6-1	.	TRBJ1-4	CASSGQINEKLFF	TGTGCCAGCAGTGGACAGATTAATGAAAAACTGTTTTTT
TRBD1	TRBV28	.	TRBJ1-1	CASMVRGQGSPEAFF	TGTGCCAGCATGGTAAGGGGACAGGGTTCCCCTGAAGCTTTCTTT
TRBD1	TRBV18	.	TRBJ2-7	CASSPGTGYEQYF	TGTGCCAGCTCACCCGGGACAGGGTACGAGCAGTACTTC
TRBD1	TRBV7-9	.	TRBJ2-6	CASSWTGSGANVLTF	TGTGCCAGCAGCTGGACAGGGTCTGGGGCCAACGTCCTGACTTTC
TRBD1	TRBV7-8	.	TRBJ1-4	CASSLTGGITGKLFF	TGTGCCAGCAGCTTAACAGGGGGCATTACTGGAAAACTGTTTTTT
.	TRBV28	.	TRBJ1-2	CASSSPGGGDYGYTF	TGTGCCAGCAGTTCCCCTGGCGGGGGCGACTATGGCTACACCTTC
TRBD2	TRBV11-2	.	TRBJ2-1	CASSPTSGMEGVQFF	TGTGCCAGCAGCCCCACTAGCGGGATGGAGGGTGTGCAGTTCTTC
TRBD2	TRBV7-2	.	TRBJ2-7	CASSSGGGGAFYEQYF	TGTGCCAGCAGCTCGGGCGGCGGGGGGGCGTTCTACGAGCAGTACTTC
.	TRBV28	.	TRBJ2-2	CASSLTYSGELFF	TGTGCCAGCAGTCTCACTTACTCCGGGGAGCTGTTTTTT
TRBD2	TRBV2	.	TRBJ2-5	CASSGTSGGETQYF	TGTGCCAGCAGTGGTACTAGCGGTGGGGAGACCCAGTACTTC